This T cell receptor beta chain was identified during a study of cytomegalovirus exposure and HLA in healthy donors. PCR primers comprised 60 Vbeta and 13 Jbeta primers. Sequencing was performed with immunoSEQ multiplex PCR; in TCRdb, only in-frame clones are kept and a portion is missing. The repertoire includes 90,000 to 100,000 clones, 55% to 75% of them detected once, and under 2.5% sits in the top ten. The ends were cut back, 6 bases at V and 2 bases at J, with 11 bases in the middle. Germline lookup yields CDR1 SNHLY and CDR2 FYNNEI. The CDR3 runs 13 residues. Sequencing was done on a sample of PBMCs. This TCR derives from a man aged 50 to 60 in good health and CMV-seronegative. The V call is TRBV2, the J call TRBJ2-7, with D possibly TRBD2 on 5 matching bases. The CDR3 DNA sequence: TGTGCCAGCAGGAGAGGGATGACCTACGAGCAGTACTTC. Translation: CASRRGMTYEQYF.